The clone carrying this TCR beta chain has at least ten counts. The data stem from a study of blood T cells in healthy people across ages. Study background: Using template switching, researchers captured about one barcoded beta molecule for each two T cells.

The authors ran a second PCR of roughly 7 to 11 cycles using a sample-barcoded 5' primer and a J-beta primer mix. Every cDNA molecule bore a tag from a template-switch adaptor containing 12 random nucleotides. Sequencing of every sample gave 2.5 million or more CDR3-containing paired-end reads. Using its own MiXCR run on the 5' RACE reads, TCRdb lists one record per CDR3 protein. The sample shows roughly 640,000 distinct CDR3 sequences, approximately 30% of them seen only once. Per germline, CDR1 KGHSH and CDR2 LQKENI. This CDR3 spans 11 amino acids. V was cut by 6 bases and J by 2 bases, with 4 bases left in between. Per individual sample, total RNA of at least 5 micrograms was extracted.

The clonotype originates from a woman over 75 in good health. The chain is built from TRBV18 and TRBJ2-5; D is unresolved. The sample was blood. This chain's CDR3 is CASSEQETQYF. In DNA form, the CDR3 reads TGTGCCAGCTCGGAACAAGAGACCCAGTACTTC.